This TCR beta chain was retrieved from a study of blood T cell repertoires in COVID-19. For the study at large: Specimens from acute and convalescent COVID-19 originated in the United States, Italy and Spain. T cells, B-cell-depleted T cells, or PBMCs supplied cDNA or gDNA.

Only in-frame clones appear in the TCRdb table, and some are missing; sequencing was by immunoSEQ multiplex PCR. The data hold around 130,000 clones, with roughly 90% observed a single time. Seattle researchers signed up patients amid active infection and tracked them longitudinally. The CDR3 contains 15 residues. The germline V and J ends were trimmed by 4 bases and 8 bases, with 17 bases remaining between them. Looked up from germline, CDR1 is SGHVS and CDR2 is FNYEAQ. V gene TRBV7-6 combines with J gene TRBJ1-4; D is uncertain. The receptor was derived from a man aged 55 to 69 with COVID-19, enrolled during active disease. Sequencing used peripheral blood. The CDR3 bases are TGTGCCAGCAGCTCTCGATCAGCAGGAGGGGAAAAACTGTTTTTT. Translation gives CASSSRSAGGEKLFF.